This T cell receptor (beta chain) was documented in a study of blood T cell repertoires in COVID-19 (dated by TCRdb to the early 2020s). About the study as a whole: Samples from collaborators originated in the United States, Italy and Spain and spanned both the acute and convalescent phases of COVID-19. The samples were drawn from the first 160 participants of the ongoing ImmuneRACE study and from over 950 subjects provided by 6 global collaborators. The sample metadata nearly always contained a de-identified subject ID, COVID-19 status, age in years and sex. HLA class I and class II types, where available, came from metadata supplied by the sample provider rather than from assay-based typing. The material from the prospective study consisted of cDNA or gDNA derived from T cells, B-cell-depleted T cells, or PBMCs. The dataset comprised deeply sampled blood TCRbeta repertoires from subjects exposed to, actively infected with, or recovered from COVID-19. The repertoires were made available in a free public database intended to serve as a resource for research on the immune response to SARS-CoV-2.

Each collaborating institution followed its own protocols to collect whole blood in K2EDTA tubes. For TCRbeta analysis, collaborators shipped samples in one of three forms: frozen whole blood, isolated PBMCs, or DNA extracted from either of those sample types. The CDR3 goes from the cysteine to the phenylalanine over 14 residues. Only the CDR3 portion is preserved as DNA: 42 bases, with reading frame beginning at the first base. Looking up the germline V gene yields CDR1 SGHRS and CDR2 YFSETQ. Trimming at the junction amounts to 4 bases on V and 5 bases on J, and the germline ends lie 12 bases apart. TCRbeta CDR3 regions were amplified from genomic DNA by means of the immunoSEQ Assay, a bias-controlled multiplex PCR. Per the original workflow: The number of nucleated cells in each sample was estimated from the amplification of reference gene primers within the assay. To quantify the absolute abundance of each unique TCRbeta CDR3 rearrangement, sequence reads were collapsed and filtered. For each sample, productive Simpson clonality was calculated by taking the square root of Simpson's diversity index across productive rearrangements. The table was pulled from immuneACCESS by TCRdb, which kept in-frame rearrangements only. Such tables lose some clones; where checked, under half of the loss comes from unresolved V genes, and the rest has no known cause. For V, J and clone size, that table is used; D and trimming come from the DNA. The sample table records 65,000 to 80,000 clones; 87% of these occur just once. The ten largest clones add up to around 7.9% of the sample.

Concerning this clone: The specificity of this receptor is unknown. Base qualities are not at hand, and no much larger clone is one base apart.

Overall study results and their limits: Clinical and demographic metadata were provided uncurated, with the amount varying by source and participant.

Sequenced material: peripheral blood. The sequence was collected from a man aged 50-60 years with active COVID-19. Recombination connected TRBV5-1 to TRBJ1-4; a weak D assignment points to TRBD1 (6 bases agree). In nucleotides, the sequence is TGCGCCAGCAGCCAGGACAGCAGGAATGAAAAACTGTTTTTT. Translated, this is CASSQDSRNEKLFF.